This TCR beta chain was profiled in a study of post-analysis software for immune sequencing data. Study in general: The courses of disease that were included comprised relapsing-remitting, secondary progressive and progressive-relapsing multiple sclerosis. Overall study results and limits: F-measure co-clustering was strong for batch-matched samples. Normalized Chao1 diversity was significantly reduced in patients versus controls. Comparison of patients with controls showed five or six TRBV segments more frequent in patients, TRBV5-6, TRBV5-1 and TRBV20-1 among them.

As for this clonotype: Its cognate antigen is unknown.

V shed 4 bases and J shed 4 bases, with 18 bases lying between them. The CDR3 sequence is 16 residues long. The germline V gene has CDR1 SGHRS and CDR2 YFSETQ. TCR beta libraries were prepared from cDNA with unique molecular identifiers. Hundreds of thousands of cDNA molecules were obtained from about 0.98 to 11 million T cells. TCRdb analysed the PCR reads with MiXCR anew, one entry per CDR3 protein. The sample holds around 260,000 distinct CDR3 sequences; just over 35% are singletons and the top ten take 4% to 6%. The TCR comes from a girl between 5 and 17 years old with multiple sclerosis. The V call is TRBV5-1, the J call TRBJ1-3; D unresolved. The sequenced material came from blood. In DNA form, the CDR3 reads TGCGCCAGCAGCCCGACGGACTTAAAAGGAGGAAACACCATATATTTT. The encoded protein is CASSPTDLKGGNTIYF.